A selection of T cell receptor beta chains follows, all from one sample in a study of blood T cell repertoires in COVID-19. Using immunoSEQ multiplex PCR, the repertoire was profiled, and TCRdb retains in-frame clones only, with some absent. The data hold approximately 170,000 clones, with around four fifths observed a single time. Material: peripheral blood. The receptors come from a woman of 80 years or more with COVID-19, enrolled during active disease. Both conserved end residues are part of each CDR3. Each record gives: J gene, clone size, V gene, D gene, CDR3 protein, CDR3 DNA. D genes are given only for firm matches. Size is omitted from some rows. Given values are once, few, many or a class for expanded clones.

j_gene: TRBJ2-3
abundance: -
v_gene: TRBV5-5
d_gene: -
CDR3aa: CASSSPSTSLGTDTQYF
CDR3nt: TGTGCCAGCAGCTCGCCCTCTACTAGTCTCGGCACAGATACGCAGTATTTT

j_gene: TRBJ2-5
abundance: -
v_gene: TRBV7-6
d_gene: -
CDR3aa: CASSLGSVQVKETQYF
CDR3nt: TGTGCCAGCAGCTTAGGATCAGTACAAGTAAAAGAGACCCAGTACTTC

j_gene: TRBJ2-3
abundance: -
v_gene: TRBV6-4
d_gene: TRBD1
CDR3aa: CASRGTGGDTQYF
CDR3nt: TGTGCCAGCAGGGGGACAGGGGGCGATACGCAGTATTTT

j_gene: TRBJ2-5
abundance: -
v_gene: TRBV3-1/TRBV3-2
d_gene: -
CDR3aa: CASSQGTGTQYF
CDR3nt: TGTGCCAGCAGCCAAGGCACAGGGACCCAGTACTTC

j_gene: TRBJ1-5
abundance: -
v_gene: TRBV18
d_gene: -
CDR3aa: CASSLEGTNQPQHF
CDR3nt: TGTGCCAGCTCACTCGAGGGCACCAATCAGCCCCAGCATTTT

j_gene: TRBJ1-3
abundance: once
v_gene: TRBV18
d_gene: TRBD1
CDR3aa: CASSGTGGPGNTIYF
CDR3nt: TGTGCCAGCTCCGGGACAGGCGGCCCTGGAAACACCATATATTTT

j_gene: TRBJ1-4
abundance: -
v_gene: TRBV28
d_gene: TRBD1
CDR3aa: CASSPLTGGYEKLFF
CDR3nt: TGTGCCAGCAGCCCCCTAACAGGGGGGTACGAAAAACTGTTTTTT

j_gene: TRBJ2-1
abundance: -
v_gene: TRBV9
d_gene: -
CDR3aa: CASSVGGPPNEQFF
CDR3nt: TGTGCCAGCAGCGTGGGGGGGCCCCCCAATGAGCAGTTCTTC

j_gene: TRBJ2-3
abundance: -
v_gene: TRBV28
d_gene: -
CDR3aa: CASSSGSQGTDTQYF
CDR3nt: TGTGCCAGCAGCAGCGGGTCGCAGGGAACAGATACGCAGTATTTT

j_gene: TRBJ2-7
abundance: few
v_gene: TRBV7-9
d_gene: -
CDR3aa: CASSSWLAGQSEQYF
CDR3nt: TGTGCCAGCAGCTCCTGGCTCGCGGGACAGAGCGAGCAGTACTTC

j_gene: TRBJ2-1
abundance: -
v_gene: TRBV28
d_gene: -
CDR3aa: CASRTPGQGGPDEQFF
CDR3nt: TGTGCCAGCAGAACCCCGGGGCAGGGAGGTCCTGATGAGCAGTTCTTC

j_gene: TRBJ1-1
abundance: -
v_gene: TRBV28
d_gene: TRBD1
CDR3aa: CASSQGGGTEAFF
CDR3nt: TGTGCCAGCAGCCAGGGGGGAGGCACTGAAGCTTTCTTT

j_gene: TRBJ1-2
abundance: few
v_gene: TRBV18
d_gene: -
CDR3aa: CASSPDKNNGYTF
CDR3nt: TGTGCCAGCTCACCAGACAAGAATAATGGCTACACCTTC

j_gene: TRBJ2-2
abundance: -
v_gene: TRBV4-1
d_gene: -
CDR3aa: CASSQPRIRELFF
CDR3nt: TGCGCCAGCAGCCAACCTAGGATCCGGGAGCTGTTTTTT

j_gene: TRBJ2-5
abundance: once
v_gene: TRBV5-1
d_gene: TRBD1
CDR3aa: CASSETGEETQYF
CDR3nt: TGCGCCAGCAGCGAAACAGGGGAAGAGACCCAGTACTTC

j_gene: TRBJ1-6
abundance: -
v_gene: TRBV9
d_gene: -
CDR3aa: CASSVDMGRSPLHF
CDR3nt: TGTGCCAGCAGCGTAGATATGGGGCGGTCACCCCTCCACTTT

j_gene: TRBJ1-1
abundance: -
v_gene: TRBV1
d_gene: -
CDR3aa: CTSSPRGNTEAFF
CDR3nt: TGCACCAGCAGCCCCAGGGGGAACACTGAAGCTTTCTTT

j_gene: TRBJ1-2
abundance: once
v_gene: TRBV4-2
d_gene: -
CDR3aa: CASSFGQSYGYTF
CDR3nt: TGTGCCAGCAGCTTTGGACAGTCCTATGGCTACACCTTC

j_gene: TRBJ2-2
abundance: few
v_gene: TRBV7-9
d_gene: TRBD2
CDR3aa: CASSLPGGGHGGTGELFF
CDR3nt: TGTGCCAGCAGCCTACCGGGAGGGGGGCATGGCGGCACCGGGGAGCTGTTTTTT

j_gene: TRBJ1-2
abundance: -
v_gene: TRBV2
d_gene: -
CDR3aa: CASSGQGGGYTF
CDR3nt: TGTGCCAGCAGTGGGCAGGGTGGTGGCTACACCTTC

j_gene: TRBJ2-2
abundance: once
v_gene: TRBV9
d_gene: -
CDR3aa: CASSVSGNTGELFF
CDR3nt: TGTGCCAGCAGCGTTAGCGGGAACACCGGGGAGCTGTTTTTT

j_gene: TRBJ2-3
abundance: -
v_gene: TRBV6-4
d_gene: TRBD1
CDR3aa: CASSSDRGSTDTQYF
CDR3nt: TGTGCCAGCAGCTCCGACAGGGGAAGCACAGATACGCAGTATTTT

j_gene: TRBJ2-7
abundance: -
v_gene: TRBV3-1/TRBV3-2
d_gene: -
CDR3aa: CASSRGGYEQYF
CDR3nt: TGTGCCAGCAGCCGAGGGGGTTACGAGCAGTACTTC

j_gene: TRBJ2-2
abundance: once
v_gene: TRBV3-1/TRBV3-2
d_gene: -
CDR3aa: CASSQARSFGELFF
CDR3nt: TGTGCCAGCAGCCAAGCTCGGTCATTCGGGGAGCTGTTTTTT

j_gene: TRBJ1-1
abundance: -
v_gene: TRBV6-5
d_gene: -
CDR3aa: CASQIQGGNTEAFF
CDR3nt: TGTGCCAGTCAGATTCAGGGAGGGAACACTGAAGCTTTCTTT

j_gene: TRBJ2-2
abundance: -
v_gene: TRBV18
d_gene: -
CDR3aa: CASSTTGTQTNTGELFF
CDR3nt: TGTGCCAGCTCAACGACTGGGACTCAAACCAACACCGGGGAGCTGTTTTTT

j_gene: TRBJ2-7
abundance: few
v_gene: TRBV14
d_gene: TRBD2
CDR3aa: CASSPPGGGNEQYF
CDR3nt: TGTGCCAGCAGCCCCCCTGGGGGAGGGAACGAGCAGTACTTC

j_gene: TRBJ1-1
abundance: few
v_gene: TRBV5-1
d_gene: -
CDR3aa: CASSLAPPRNTEAFF
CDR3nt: TGCGCCAGCAGCTTGGCCCCCCCCAGGAACACTGAAGCTTTCTTT

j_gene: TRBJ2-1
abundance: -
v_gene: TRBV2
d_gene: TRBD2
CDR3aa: CASTRAREGNNEQFF
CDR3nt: TGTGCCAGCACCCGAGCCAGGGAGGGGAACAATGAGCAGTTCTTC